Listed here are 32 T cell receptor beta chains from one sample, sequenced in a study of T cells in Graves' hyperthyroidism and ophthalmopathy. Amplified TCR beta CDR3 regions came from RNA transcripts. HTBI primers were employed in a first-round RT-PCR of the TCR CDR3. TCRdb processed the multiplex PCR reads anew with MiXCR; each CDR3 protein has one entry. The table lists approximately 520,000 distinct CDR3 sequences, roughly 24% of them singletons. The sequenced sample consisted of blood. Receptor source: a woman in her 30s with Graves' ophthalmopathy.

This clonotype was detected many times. CDR3 residues: CSARRQGVPDGYTF. DNA of the CDR3: TGCAGTGCTAGGCGACAGGGGGTACCAGATGGCTACACCTTC. This sequence joins TRBV20-1 and TRBJ1-2; TRBD1 matches at 9 bases. V was clipped by 3 bases and J by 6 bases; unmatched bases: 8. Per the germline V gene, CDR1 is DFQATT and CDR2 is SNEGSKA (reference sequence). This CDR3 region has 14 residues.

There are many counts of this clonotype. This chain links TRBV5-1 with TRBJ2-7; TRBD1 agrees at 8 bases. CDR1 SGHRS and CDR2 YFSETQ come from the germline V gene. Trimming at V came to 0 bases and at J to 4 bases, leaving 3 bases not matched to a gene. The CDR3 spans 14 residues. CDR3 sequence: CASSLVQGAYEQYF. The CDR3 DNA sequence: TGCGCCAGCAGCTTGGTGCAGGGGGCATACGAGCAGTACTTC.

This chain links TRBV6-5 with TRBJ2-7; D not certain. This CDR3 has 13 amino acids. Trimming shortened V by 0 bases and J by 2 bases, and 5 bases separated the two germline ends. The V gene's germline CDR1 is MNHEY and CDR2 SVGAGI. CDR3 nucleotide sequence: TGTGCCAGCAGTTACTCGCCCACCTACGAGCAGTACTTC. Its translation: CASSYSPTYEQYF.

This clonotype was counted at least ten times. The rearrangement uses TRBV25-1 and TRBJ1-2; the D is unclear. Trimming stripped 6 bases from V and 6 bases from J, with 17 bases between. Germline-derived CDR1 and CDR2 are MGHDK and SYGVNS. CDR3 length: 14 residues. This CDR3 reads CASRDPADLNGYTF. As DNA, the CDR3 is TGTGCCAGCAGAGACCCCGCCGACCTTAATGGCTACACCTTC.

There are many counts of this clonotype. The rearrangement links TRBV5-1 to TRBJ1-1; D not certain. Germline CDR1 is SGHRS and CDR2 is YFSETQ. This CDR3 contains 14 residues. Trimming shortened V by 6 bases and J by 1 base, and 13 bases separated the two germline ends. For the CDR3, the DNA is TGCGCCAGCAACCTCCAGGCAACGAACACTGAAGCTTTCTTT. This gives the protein CASNLQATNTEAFF. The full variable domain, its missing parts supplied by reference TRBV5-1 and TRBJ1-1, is KAGVTQTPRYLIKTRGQQVTLSCSPISGHRSVSWYQQTPGQGLQFLFEYFSETQRNKGNFPGRFSGRQFSNSRSEMNVSTLELGDSALYLCASNLQATNTEAFFGQGTRLTVV.

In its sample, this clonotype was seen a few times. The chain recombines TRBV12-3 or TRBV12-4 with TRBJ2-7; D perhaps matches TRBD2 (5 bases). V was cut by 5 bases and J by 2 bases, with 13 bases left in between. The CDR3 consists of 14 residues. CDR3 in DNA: TGTGCCAGCAGTCCGCCGGACTTGCCCTACGAGCAGTACTTC. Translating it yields CASSPPDLPYEQYF.

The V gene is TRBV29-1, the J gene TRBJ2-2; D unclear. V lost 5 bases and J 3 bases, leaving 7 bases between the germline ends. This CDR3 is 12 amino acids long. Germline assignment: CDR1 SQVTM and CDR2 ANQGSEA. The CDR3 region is CSVPSDTGELFF. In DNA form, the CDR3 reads TGCAGCGTTCCCAGCGACACCGGGGAGCTGTTTTTT.

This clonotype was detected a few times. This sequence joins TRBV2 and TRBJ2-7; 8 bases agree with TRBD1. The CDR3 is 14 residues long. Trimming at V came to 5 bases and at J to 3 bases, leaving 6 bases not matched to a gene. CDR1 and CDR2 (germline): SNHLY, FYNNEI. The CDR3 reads CASSLGQAVYEQYF. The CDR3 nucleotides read TGTGCCAGCAGTCTGGGACAGGCTGTCTACGAGCAGTACTTC. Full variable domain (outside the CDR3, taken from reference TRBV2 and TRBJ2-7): EPEVTQTPSHQVTQMGQEVILRCVPISNHLYFYWYRQILGQKVEFLVSFYNNEISEKSEIFDDQFSVERPDGSNFTLKIRSTKLEDSAMYFCASSLGQAVYEQYFGPGTRLTVT.

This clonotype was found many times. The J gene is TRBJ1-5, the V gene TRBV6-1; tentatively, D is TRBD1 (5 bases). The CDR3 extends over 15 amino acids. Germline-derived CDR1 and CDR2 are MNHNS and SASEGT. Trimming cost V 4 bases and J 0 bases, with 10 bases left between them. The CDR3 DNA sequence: TGTGCCAGCAGTGTCGGGGGGTCTAGCAATCAGCCCCAGCATTTT. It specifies CASSVGGSSNQPQHF.

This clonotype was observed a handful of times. The CDR3 nucleotides read TGCAGTGCAAAGCCCGGGACAGGGGGTGGCAATCAGCCCCAGCATTTT. Translation: CSAKPGTGGGNQPQHF. The chain links TRBV20-1 to TRBJ1-5; TRBD1 aligns across 11 bases. The V gene's germline CDR1 is DFQATT and CDR2 SNEGSKA (reference sequence). This CDR3 spans 16 amino acids. V shed 6 bases and J 2 bases; nucleotides not matched to a gene: 9.

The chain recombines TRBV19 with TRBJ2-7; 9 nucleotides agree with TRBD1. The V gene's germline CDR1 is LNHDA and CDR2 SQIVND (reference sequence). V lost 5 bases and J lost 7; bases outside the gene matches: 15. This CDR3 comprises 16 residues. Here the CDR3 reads CASSVITGTGRSEQYF. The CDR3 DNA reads TGTGCCAGTAGTGTTATCACCGGGACAGGGAGATCGGAGCAGTACTTC.

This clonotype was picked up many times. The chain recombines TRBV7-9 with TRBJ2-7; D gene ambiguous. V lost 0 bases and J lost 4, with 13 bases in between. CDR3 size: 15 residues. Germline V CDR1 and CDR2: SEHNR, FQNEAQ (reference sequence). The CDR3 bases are TGTGCCAGCAGCTTAGCAATTGGGAAGTGGTACGAGCAGTACTTC. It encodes CASSLAIGKWYEQYF.

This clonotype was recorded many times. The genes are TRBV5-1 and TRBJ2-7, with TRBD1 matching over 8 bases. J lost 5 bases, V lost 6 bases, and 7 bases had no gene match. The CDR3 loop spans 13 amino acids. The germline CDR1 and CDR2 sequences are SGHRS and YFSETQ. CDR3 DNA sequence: TGCGCCAGCAAGAGACAGGGGATCGACGAGCAGTACTTC. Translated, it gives CASKRQGIDEQYF.

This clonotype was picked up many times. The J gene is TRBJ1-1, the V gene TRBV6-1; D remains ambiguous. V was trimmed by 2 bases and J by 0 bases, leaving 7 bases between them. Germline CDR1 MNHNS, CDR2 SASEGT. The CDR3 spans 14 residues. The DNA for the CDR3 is TGTGCCAGCAGTGAACTTCAGATGAACACTGAAGCTTTCTTT. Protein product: CASSELQMNTEAFF.

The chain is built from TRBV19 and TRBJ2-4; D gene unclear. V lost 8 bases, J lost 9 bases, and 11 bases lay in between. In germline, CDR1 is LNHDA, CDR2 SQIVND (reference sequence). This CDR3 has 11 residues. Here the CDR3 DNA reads TGTGCCAGTCGGAAAAACGGCATTCAGTACTTC. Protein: CASRKNGIQYF.

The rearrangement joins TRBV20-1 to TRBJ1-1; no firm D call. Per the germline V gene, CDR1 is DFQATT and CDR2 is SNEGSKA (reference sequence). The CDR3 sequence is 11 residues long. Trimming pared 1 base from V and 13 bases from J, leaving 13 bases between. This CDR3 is CSARVAGPGFF. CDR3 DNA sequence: TGCAGTGCTAGAGTGGCAGGCCCGGGTTTCTTT.

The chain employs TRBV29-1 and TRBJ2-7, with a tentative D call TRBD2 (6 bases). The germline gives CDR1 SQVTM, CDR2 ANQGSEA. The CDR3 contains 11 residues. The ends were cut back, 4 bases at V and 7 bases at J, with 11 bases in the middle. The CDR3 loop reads CSVGGGFEQYF. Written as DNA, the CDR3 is TGCAGCGTTGGAGGAGGGTTTGAGCAGTACTTC.

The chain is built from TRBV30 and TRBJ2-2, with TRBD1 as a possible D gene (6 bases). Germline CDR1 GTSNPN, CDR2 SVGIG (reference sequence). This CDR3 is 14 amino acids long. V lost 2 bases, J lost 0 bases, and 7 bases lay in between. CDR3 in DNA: TGTGCCTGGAGTTGGGGGCCGAACACCGGGGAGCTGTTTTTT. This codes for CAWSWGPNTGELFF. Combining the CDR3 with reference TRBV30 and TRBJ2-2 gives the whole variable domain SQTIHQWPATLVQPVGSPLSLECTVEGTSNPNLYWYRQAAGRGLQLLFYSVGIGQISSEVPQNLSASRPQDRQFILSSKKLLLSDSGFYLCAWSWGPNTGELFFGEGSRLTVL.

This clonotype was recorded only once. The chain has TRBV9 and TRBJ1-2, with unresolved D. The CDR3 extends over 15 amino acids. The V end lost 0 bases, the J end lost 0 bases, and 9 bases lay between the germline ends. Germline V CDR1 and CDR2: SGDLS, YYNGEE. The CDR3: CASSVDGTTNYGYTF. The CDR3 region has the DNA TGTGCCAGCAGCGTAGACGGCACCACTAACTATGGCTACACCTTC.

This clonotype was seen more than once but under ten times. CDR3: CASSPIPGQTYEQYF. As DNA, the CDR3 is TGTGCCAGCTCACCGATTCCGGGACAGACCTACGAGCAGTACTTC. The chain couples TRBV18 to TRBJ2-7, with 7 bases matching TRBD1. The CDR3 covers 15 residues. The J segment lost 2 bases and the V segment lost 3 bases, leaving 7 bases of the junction unmatched. CDR1 is KGHSH, CDR2 LQKENI, per germline. The whole variable domain, remainder taken from reference TRBV18 and TRBJ2-7, is NAGVMQNPRHLVRRRGQEARLRCSPMKGHSHVYWYRQLPEEGLKFMVYLQKENIIDESGMPKERFSAEFPKEGPSILRIQQVVRGDSAAYFCASSPIPGQTYEQYFGPGTRLTVT.

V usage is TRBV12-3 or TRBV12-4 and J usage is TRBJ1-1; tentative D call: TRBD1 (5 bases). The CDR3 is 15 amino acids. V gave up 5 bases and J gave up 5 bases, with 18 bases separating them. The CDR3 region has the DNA TGTGCCAGCAGTAACCGGGGACCCGGGGGGACTGAAGCTTTCTTT. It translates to CASSNRGPGGTEAFF.

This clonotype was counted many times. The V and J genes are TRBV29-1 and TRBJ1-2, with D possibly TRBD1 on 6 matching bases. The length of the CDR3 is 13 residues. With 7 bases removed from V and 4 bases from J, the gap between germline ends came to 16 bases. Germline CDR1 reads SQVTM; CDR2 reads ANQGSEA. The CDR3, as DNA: TGCAGCGCTCGGACCTCAGGGGTCTATGGCTACACCTTC. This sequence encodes CSARTSGVYGYTF.

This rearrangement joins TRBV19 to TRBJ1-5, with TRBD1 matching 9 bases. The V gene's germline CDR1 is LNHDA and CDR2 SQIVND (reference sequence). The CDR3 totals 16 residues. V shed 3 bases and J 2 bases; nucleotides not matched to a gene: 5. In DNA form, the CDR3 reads TGTGCCAGTAGTATGGGACAGGGAAGCGGCAATCAGCCCCAGCATTTT. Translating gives CASSMGQGSGNQPQHF.

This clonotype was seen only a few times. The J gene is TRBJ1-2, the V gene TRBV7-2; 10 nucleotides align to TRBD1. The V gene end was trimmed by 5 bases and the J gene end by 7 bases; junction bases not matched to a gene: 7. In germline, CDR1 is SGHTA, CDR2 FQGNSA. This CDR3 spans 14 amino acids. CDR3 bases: TGTGCCAGCAGCGCCGGGACAGGGGCTCGTGGCTACACCTTC. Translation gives CASSAGTGARGYTF.

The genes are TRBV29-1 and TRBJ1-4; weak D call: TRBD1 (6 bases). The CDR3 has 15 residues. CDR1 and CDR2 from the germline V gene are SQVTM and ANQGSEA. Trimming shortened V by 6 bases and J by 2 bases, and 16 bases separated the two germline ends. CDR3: CSVRTETWTNEKLFF. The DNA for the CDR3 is TGCAGCGTGCGGACAGAGACGTGGACTAATGAAAAACTGTTTTTT.

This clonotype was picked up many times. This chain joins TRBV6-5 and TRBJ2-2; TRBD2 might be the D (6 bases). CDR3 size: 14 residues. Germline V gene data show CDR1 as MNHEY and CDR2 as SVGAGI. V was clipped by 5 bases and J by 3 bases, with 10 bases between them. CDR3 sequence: CASSQWGDTGELFF. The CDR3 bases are TGTGCCAGCAGTCAGTGGGGGGACACCGGGGAGCTGTTTTTT.

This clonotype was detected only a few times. DNA of the CDR3: TGTGCCAGCAGTTACTCGTTGGGTGCTGGAAACACCATATATTTT. Its translation: CASSYSLGAGNTIYF. This chain connects TRBV6-5 to TRBJ1-3, with no clear D. The germline V and J ends were trimmed by 0 bases and 2 bases, with 8 bases remaining between them. The CDR3 runs 15 residues. The germline gives CDR1 MNHEY, CDR2 SVGAGI.

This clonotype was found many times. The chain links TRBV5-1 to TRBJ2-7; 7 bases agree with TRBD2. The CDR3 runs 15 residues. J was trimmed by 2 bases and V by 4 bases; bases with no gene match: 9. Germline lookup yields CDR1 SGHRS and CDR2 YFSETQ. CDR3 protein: CASSRSGVFTYEQYF. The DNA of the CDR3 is TGCGCCAGCAGCAGGAGCGGGGTATTTACCTACGAGCAGTACTTC.

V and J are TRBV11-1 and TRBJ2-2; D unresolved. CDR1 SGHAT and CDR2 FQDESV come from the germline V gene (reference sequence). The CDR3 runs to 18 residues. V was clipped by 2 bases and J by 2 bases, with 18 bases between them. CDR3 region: CASSLPYLYHANTGELFF. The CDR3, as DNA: TGTGCCAGCAGCTTACCCTACTTGTACCACGCTAACACCGGGGAGCTGTTTTTT.

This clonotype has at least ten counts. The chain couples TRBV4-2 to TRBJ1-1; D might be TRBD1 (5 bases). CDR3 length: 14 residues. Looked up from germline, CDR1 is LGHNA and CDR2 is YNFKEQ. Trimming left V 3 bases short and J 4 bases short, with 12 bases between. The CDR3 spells CASSQGDLGTEAFF. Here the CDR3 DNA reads TGTGCCAGCAGCCAGGGGGATTTGGGCACTGAAGCTTTCTTT.

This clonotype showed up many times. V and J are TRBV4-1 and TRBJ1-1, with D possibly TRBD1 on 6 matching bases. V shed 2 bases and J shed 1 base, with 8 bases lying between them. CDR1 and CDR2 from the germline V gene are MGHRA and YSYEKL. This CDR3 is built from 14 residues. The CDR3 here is CASSQPGANTEAFF. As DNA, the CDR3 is TGCGCCAGCAGCCAACCAGGGGCGAACACTGAAGCTTTCTTT.

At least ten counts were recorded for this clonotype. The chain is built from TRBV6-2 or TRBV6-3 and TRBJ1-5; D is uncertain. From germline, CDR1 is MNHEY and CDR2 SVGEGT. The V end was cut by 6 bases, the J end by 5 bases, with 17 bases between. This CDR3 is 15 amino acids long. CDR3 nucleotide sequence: TGTGCCAGCAGCCCCATCCGTCTTGGGGATCAGCCCCAGCATTTT. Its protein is CASSPIRLGDQPQHF.